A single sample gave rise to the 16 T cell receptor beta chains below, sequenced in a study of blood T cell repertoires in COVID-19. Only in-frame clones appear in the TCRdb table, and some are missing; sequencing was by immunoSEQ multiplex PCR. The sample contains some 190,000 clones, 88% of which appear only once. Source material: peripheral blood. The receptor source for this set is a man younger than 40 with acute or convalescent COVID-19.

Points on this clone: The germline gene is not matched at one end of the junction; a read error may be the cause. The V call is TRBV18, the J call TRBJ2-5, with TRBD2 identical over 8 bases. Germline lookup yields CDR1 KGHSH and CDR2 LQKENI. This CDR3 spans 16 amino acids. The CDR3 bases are TGTGCCAGCTCATCACCTGTGACTAGCGCGAGGGAGACCCAGTACTTC. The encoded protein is CASSSPVTSARETQYF.

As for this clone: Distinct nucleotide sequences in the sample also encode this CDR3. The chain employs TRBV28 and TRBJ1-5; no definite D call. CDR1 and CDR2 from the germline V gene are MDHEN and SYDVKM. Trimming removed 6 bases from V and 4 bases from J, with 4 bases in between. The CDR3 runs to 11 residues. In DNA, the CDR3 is TGTGCCAGCAGCCTTAATCAGCCCCAGCATTTT. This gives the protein CASSLNQPQHF.

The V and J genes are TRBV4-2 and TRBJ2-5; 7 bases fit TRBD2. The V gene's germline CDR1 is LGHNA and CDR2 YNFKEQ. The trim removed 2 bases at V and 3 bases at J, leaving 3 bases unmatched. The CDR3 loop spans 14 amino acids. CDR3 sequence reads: CASSQWGGKETQYF. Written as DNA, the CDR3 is TGTGCCAGCAGCCAATGGGGGGGTAAAGAGACCCAGTACTTC.

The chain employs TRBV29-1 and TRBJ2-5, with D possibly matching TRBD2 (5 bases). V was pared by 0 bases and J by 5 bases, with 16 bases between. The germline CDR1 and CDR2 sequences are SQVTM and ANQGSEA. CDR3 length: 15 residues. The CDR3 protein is CSVEEIAGALETQYF. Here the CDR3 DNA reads TGCAGCGTTGAAGAAATTGCGGGTGCGCTGGAGACCCAGTACTTC.

CDR3 sequence reads: CASSLYQGSQETQYF. The CDR3 region has the DNA TGTGCCAGCAGTTTATACCAGGGGTCTCAAGAGACCCAGTACTTC. The rearrangement links TRBV27 to TRBJ2-5, with D maybe TRBD1 (6 bases). CDR1 and CDR2 (germline): MNHEY, SMNVEV (reference sequence). The CDR3 sequence is 15 residues long. Trimming shortened V by 1 base and J by 2 bases, and 11 bases separated the two germline ends.

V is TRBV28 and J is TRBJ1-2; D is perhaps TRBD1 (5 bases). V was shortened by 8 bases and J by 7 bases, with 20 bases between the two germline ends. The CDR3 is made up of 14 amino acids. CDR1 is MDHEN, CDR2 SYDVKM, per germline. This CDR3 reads CASFFSGGTRGYTF. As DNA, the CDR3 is TGTGCCAGCTTTTTTTCCGGGGGGACTCGTGGCTACACCTTC.

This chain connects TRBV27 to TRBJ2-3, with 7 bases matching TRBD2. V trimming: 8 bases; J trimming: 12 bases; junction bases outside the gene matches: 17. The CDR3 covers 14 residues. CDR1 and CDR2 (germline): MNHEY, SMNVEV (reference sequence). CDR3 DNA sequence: TGTGCCAGCCAATATGTGGGAGGGCCTGTCTTCCAGTATTTT. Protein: CASQYVGGPVFQYF.

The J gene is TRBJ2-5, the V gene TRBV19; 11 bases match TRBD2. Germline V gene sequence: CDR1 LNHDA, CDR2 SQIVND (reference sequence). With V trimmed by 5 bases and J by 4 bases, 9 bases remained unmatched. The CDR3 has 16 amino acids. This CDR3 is CASSLRLAGFAETQYF. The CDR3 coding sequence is TGTGCCAGTAGTTTACGACTAGCGGGGTTTGCAGAGACCCAGTACTTC.

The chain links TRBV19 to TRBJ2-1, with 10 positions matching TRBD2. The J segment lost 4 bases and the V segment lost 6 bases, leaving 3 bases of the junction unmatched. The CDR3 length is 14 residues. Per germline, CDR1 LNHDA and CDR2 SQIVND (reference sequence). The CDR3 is CASSTAGGYNEQFF. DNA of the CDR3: TGTGCCAGTAGCACAGCGGGAGGGTACAATGAGCAGTTCTTC.

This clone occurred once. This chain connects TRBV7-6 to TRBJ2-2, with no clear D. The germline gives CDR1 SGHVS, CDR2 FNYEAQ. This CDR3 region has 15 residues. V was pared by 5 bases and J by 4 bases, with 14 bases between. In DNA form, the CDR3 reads TGTGCCAGCAGCCCTGTAGTCCAATCCACCGGGGAGCTGTTTTTT. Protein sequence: CASSPVVQSTGELFF.

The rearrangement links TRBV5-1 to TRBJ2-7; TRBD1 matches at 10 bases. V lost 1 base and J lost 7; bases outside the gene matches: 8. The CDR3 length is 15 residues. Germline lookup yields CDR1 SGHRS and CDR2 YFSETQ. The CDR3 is CASSLFQTGGSEQYF. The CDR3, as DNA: TGCGCCAGCAGCTTGTTCCAGACAGGGGGCAGTGAGCAGTACTTC.

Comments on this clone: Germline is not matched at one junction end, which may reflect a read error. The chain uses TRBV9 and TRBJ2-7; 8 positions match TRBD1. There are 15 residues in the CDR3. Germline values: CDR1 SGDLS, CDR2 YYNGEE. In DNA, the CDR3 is TGTGCCAGCAGCGTAGGGGCAGGGGGCTCCAACGAGCAGTACTTC. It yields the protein CASSVGAGGSNEQYF. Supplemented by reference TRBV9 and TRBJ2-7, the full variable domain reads DSGVTQTPKHLITATGQRVTLRCSPRSGDLSVYWYQQSLDQGLQFLIQYYNGEERAKGNILERFSAQQFPDLHSELNLSSLELGDSALYFCASSVGAGGSNEQYFGPGTRLTVT.

The CDR3 nucleotides read TGTGCCAGCAGTTTTGGGGGGTCTAGCACAGATACGCAGTATTTT. Translated: CASSFGGSSTDTQYF. The J gene is TRBJ2-3, the V gene TRBV28, with D perhaps TRBD2 (6 bases). The CDR3 length is 15 residues. CDR1 is MDHEN and CDR2 is SYDVKM in the germline V gene. Trimming cost V 3 bases and J 0 bases, with 10 bases left between them. The whole variable domain, remainder taken from reference TRBV28 and TRBJ2-3, is DVKVTQSSRYLVKRTGEKVFLECVQDMDHENMFWYRQDPGLGLRLIYFSYDVKMKEKGDIPEGYSVSREKKERFSLILESASTNQTSMYLCASSFGGSSTDTQYFGPGTRLTVL.

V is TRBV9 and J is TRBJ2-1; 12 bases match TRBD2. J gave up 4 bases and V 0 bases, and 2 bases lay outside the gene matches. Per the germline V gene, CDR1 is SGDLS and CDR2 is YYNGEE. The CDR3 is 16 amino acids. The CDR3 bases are TGTGCCAGCAGCGTAGCGACTAGCGGGGGTTACAATGAGCAGTTCTTC. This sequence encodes CASSVATSGGYNEQFF.

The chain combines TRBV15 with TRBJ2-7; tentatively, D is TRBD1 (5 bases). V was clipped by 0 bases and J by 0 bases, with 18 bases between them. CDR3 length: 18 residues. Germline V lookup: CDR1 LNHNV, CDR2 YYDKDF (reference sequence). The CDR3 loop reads CATSRDRSKWGGSYEQYF. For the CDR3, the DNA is TGTGCCACCAGCAGAGATCGTTCTAAATGGGGCGGCTCCTACGAGCAGTACTTC.

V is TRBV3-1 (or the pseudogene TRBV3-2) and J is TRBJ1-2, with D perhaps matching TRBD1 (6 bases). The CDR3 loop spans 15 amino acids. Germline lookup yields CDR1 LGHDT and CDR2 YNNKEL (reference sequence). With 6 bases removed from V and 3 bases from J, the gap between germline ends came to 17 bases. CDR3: CASRASDSQYYGYTF. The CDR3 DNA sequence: TGTGCCAGCAGAGCCTCGGACAGCCAATACTATGGCTACACCTTC.